This TCR beta chain was sequenced during a study of T cell changes during pregnancy in multiple sclerosis. The CDR3 sequence is 15 residues long. Trimming cost V 7 bases and J 0 bases; bases outside gene matches: 10. CDR1 and CDR2 (germline): SQVTM, ANQGSEA. Profiling relied on immunoSEQ multiplex PCR, and the TCRdb table lists in-frame clones only, not all of them. The sample includes around 100,000 clones, about 92% of them seen just once. The sequencing here drew on peripheral blood, taken after pregnancy. The V gene is TRBV29-1, the J gene TRBJ1-2; 8 bases match TRBD1. This TCR derives from a female donor with multiple sclerosis, enrolled in a pregnancy study. CDR3 in DNA: TGCAGCGGCGGACAGGGTGGGCATTCTAACTATGGCTACACCTTC. It yields the protein CSGGQGGHSNYGYTF.